This TCR beta chain was captured in a study of glioma-infiltrating T cells after dendritic cell vaccination. Time point of the sample: after dendritic cell vaccination, including at tumor progression/relapse. Sequenced by immunoSEQ multiplex PCR; TCRdb stores in-frame clones only, minus some. The sample consists of 55,000 to 75,000 clones, about 80% of them appearing once. The CDR3 contains 16 residues. The V segment lost 3 bases and the J segment 5 bases; nucleotides outside the gene matches: 10. Germline CDR1 reads KGHSH; CDR2 reads LQKENI. The TCR was taken from a human donor with glioblastoma. The sequencing used blood, collected after dendritic cell vaccination. This sequence joins TRBV18 and TRBJ1-2; the match to TRBD1 covers 9 bases. CDR3 residues: CASSPGTGTVRYGYTF. The CDR3 DNA is TGTGCCAGCTCACCCGGGACAGGGACGGTTCGGTATGGCTACACCTTC.